These 23 T cell receptor beta chains originate from one sample sequenced in a study of T cells in Graves' hyperthyroidism and ophthalmopathy. Amplification targeted TCR beta CDR3 regions from RNA transcripts. The HTBI primer set was used in a first-round RT-PCR of the TCR CDR3. TCRdb processed the multiplex PCR reads anew with MiXCR; each CDR3 protein has one entry. The sample lists 550,000 to 700,000 distinct CDR3 sequences, 35% to 55% occurring once. Sample: peripheral blood or thyroid tissue (not recorded which). The source of these receptors is an adult woman with Graves' disease, either hyperthyroidism or ophthalmopathy (not recorded which).

The CDR3 sequence: CSAPFRTGGSSPLHF. The DNA for the CDR3 is TGCAGTGCTCCCTTTAGGACAGGGGGCAGTTCACCCCTCCACTTT. This chain joins TRBV20-1 and TRBJ1-6; 11 positions agree with TRBD1. Germline trimming cut 5 bases from V and 9 bases from J; bases unmatched to any gene: 9. There are 15 residues in the CDR3. Germline CDR1 and CDR2: DFQATT and SNEGSKA (reference sequence).

This clonotype was counted only a few times. The chain combines TRBV29-1 with TRBJ2-7; D might be TRBD1 or TRBD2, each matching 5 bases. CDR3 size: 12 residues. Germline-derived CDR1 and CDR2 are SQVTM and ANQGSEA. With 6 bases removed from V and 2 bases from J, the gap between germline ends came to 11 bases. CDR3 amino acids: CSVAGTTYEQYF. The CDR3 DNA is TGCAGCGTCGCCGGGACCACCTACGAGCAGTACTTC.

This clonotype was picked up one time. V gene TRBV7-9 combines with J gene TRBJ1-2; D remains unclear. The CDR3 length is 13 residues. The V end was cut by 5 bases, the J end by 11 bases, with 18 bases between. The germline CDR1 and CDR2 sequences are SEHNR and FQNEAQ (reference sequence). DNA of the CDR3: TGTGCCAGCAGCGTGTTTAGGAGCGGAGGTTACACCTTC. Translation: CASSVFRSGGYTF.

The sample holds many counts of this clonotype. V and J are TRBV5-1 and TRBJ1-1; D gene uncertain. V lost 3 bases and J 2 bases, leaving 11 bases between the germline ends. The CDR3 runs 14 residues. The V gene's germline CDR1 is SGHRS and CDR2 YFSETQ. The DNA for the CDR3 is TGCGCCAGCAGCTCAGTCAACGGTAACACTGAAGCTTTCTTT. This sequence encodes CASSSVNGNTEAFF.

The chain is built from TRBV19 and TRBJ1-5; 9 nucleotides match TRBD1. V was clipped by 7 bases and J by 0 bases; unmatched bases: 7. This CDR3 comprises 16 residues. Per the germline V gene, CDR1 is LNHDA and CDR2 is SQIVND (reference sequence). The DNA of the CDR3 is TGTGCCAGTACGCCTTGGACAGGGGATAGCAATCAGCCCCAGCATTTT. Its protein is CASTPWTGDSNQPQHF.

This clonotype was detected ten times or more. The chain is built from TRBV7-2 and TRBJ1-1; D is undetermined. There are 15 residues in the CDR3. V lost 2 bases and J 1 base, leaving 11 bases between the germline ends. Germline values: CDR1 SGHTA, CDR2 FQGNSA. The CDR3 spells CASSLRGLKNTEAFF. CDR3 in DNA: TGTGCCAGCAGCTTACGGGGTTTAAAGAACACTGAAGCTTTCTTT.

The CDR3 nucleotides are TGTGCCAGCAGCTTAGGGTTAGACATTCAGTACTTC. Protein sequence: CASSLGLDIQYF. V and J are TRBV7-2 and TRBJ2-4; D call uncertain. Germline V gives CDR1 SGHTA, CDR2 FQGNSA. V was pared by 1 base and J by 8 bases, with 6 bases between. The CDR3 covers 12 residues.

This clonotype was counted many times. The gene calls are TRBV7-3 and TRBJ2-5; D tentatively reads TRBD1 or TRBD2 (5 bases each). The CDR3 is 15 residues long. V lost 4 bases and J lost 1, with 13 bases in between. The germline V gene encodes CDR1 SGHTA and CDR2 FQGTGA. The CDR3 reads CASSYNGTPQETQYF. The CDR3 DNA is TGTGCCAGCAGCTATAACGGGACCCCCCAAGAGACCCAGTACTTC. The full variable domain, with the rest looked up from reference TRBV7-3 and TRBJ2-5, is GAGVSQTPSNKVTEKGKYVELRCDPISGHTALYWYRQSLGQGPEFLIYFQGTGAADDSGLPNDRFFAVRPEGSVSTLKIQRTERGDSAVYLCASSYNGTPQETQYFGPGTRLLVL.

The chain combines TRBV11-1 with TRBJ2-7; D perhaps matches TRBD2 (5 bases). Germline V gives CDR1 SGHAT, CDR2 FQDESV (reference sequence). The ends were cut back, 1 base at V and 4 bases at J, with 11 bases in the middle. The CDR3 totals 14 residues. The CDR3 nucleotides read TGTGCCAGCAGCTTAGGACGGACTGATTACGAGCAGTACTTC. Protein product: CASSLGRTDYEQYF.

Details on this clonotype: Its ends do not fully match the called genes, so a read error is possible. The genes are TRBV19 and TRBJ1-5, with no clear D. This CDR3 spans 16 amino acids. Germline V CDR1 and CDR2: LNHDA, SQIVND (reference sequence). The CDR3 protein is CASSHAYPAGNQPQHF. The CDR3 DNA reads as TGCGCCAGCAGCCATGCTTACCCGGCGGGCAATCAGCCCCAGCATTTT.

Notes on this clonotype: A read error may produce the germline difference seen at one junction end. The chain links TRBV5-1 to TRBJ2-2; weak D call: TRBD2 (6 bases). CDR1 and CDR2 from the germline V gene are SGHRS and YFSETQ. This CDR3 region has 14 residues. The CDR3 sequence: CASSLAPNTGGLFF. The CDR3 DNA is TGCGCCAGCAGCTTGGCACCCAACACCGGGGGGCTGTTTTTT. Full variable domain (remainder filled in from reference TRBV5-1 and TRBJ2-2): KAGVTQTPRYLIKTRGQQVTLSCSPISGHRSVSWYQQTPGQGLQFLFEYFSETQRNKGNFPGRFSGRQFSNSRSEMNVSTLELGDSALYLCASSLAPNTGGLFFGEGSRLTVL.

The CDR3 DNA sequence: TGTGCCAGCAGTGTGGACAGGGAGGGTTCACCCCTCCACTTT. Translated, it gives CASSVDREGSPLHF. V usage is TRBV2 and J usage is TRBJ1-6, with TRBD1 identical over 8 bases. With 4 bases clipped from V and 9 bases from J, the junction kept 5 bases outside the gene matches. Germline lookup yields CDR1 SNHLY and CDR2 FYNNEI. The CDR3 has 14 amino acids.

This clonotype has ten or more counts. V usage is TRBV6-2 or TRBV6-3 and J usage is TRBJ1-5; D ambiguous. Trimming pared 5 bases from V and 7 bases from J, leaving 15 bases between. Per the germline V gene, CDR1 is MNHEY and CDR2 is SVGEGT. This CDR3 has 14 residues. CDR3 protein: CASSPVLRGQPQHF. In DNA, the CDR3 is TGTGCCAGCAGTCCCGTCCTCAGAGGGCAGCCCCAGCATTTT.

This clonotype has ten or more counts. The chain's CDR3 is CASSYNYGYTF. CDR3 nucleotides: TGTGCCAGCAGTTACAACTATGGCTACACCTTC. V gene TRBV9 combines with J gene TRBJ1-2; D is unclear. Germline values: CDR1 SGDLS, CDR2 YYNGEE. The germline V and J ends were trimmed by 5 bases and 2 bases, with 4 bases remaining between them. The CDR3 covers 11 residues.

In regard to this clonotype: One end of the junction fails to match germline, which may point to a read error. The V gene is TRBV20-1, the J gene TRBJ1-1; D unresolved. The CDR3 is 13 amino acids. Germline V gives CDR1 DFQATT, CDR2 SNEGSKA (reference sequence). CDR3 DNA: TGCAGTGCTAGTTTCATGGATAACGCTGAAGCTTTCTTC. It is translated as CSASFMDNAEAFF.

In this sample, this clonotype turned up a few times. The CDR3 loop reads CSVEDGVGDTEAFF. The CDR3, as DNA: TGCAGCGTTGAGGATGGAGTCGGCGACACTGAAGCTTTCTTT. V usage is TRBV29-1 and J usage is TRBJ1-1, with D uncertain. Germline CDR1 reads SQVTM; CDR2 reads ANQGSEA. Trimming pared 3 bases from V and 3 bases from J, leaving 14 bases between. This CDR3 is 14 amino acids long.

This clonotype was picked up many times. This chain connects TRBV6-5 to TRBJ1-5; D not resolved. Looked up from germline, CDR1 is MNHEY and CDR2 is SVGAGI. Trimming took 10 bases from V and 3 from J, leaving 22 bases between them. CDR3 size: 16 residues. CDR3 DNA: TGTGCCAACGACGGGTCGGTGAGGGATAACAATCAGCCCCAGCATTTT. It encodes CANDGSVRDNNQPQHF.

This clonotype came up many times. The CDR3: CASSLDSGRAFF. CDR3 nucleotide sequence: TGTGCCAGCAGCCTCGACTCCGGTAGGGCTTTCTTT. The chain recombines TRBV9 with TRBJ1-1; D unclear. The germline V gene encodes CDR1 SGDLS and CDR2 YYNGEE. V lost 4 bases and J 11 bases, leaving 15 bases between the germline ends. The length of the CDR3 is 12 residues.

This clonotype has a count of ten or more. The rearrangement uses TRBV20-1 and TRBJ1-5, with D uncertain. V dropped 6 bases and J dropped 6 bases, with 9 bases sitting between them. CDR3 length: 11 residues. Germline-derived CDR1 and CDR2 are DFQATT and SNEGSKA (reference sequence). The CDR3 DNA reads TGCAGTGCAAATCTGGGTCAGCCCCAGCATTTT. Protein product: CSANLGQPQHF.

The rearrangement links TRBV7-9 to TRBJ2-5; D not resolved. The ends were cut back, 5 bases at V and 0 bases at J, with 7 bases in the middle. This CDR3 is built from 13 residues. Germline loops: CDR1 SEHNR, CDR2 FQNEAQ (reference sequence). The CDR3 region is CASSTRYQETQYF. The CDR3, as DNA: TGTGCCAGCAGCACTCGGTACCAAGAGACCCAGTACTTC.

The chain recombines TRBV7-9 with TRBJ2-1, with D perhaps TRBD1 or TRBD2 (5 bases each). Trimming shortened V by 1 base and J by 9 bases, and 10 bases separated the two germline ends. The CDR3 covers 13 residues. CDR1 is SEHNR, CDR2 FQNEAQ, per germline (reference sequence). The CDR3 here is CASSLGGSVEQFF. The CDR3 nucleotides read TGTGCCAGCAGCTTAGGGGGGAGCGTTGAGCAGTTCTTC.

The chain uses TRBV25-1 and TRBJ1-2, with 8 nucleotides matching TRBD1. Trimming at V came to 6 bases and at J to 6 bases, leaving 9 bases not matched to a gene. The length of the CDR3 is 14 residues. The germline CDR1 and CDR2 sequences are MGHDK and SYGVNS. CDR3 DNA: TGTGCCAGCAGGGGGGACAGGCCTGAAGATGGCTACACCTTC. This codes for CASRGDRPEDGYTF.

This chain links TRBV7-8 with TRBJ1-2; D possibly corresponds to TRBD1 (5 bases). CDR1 and CDR2 (germline): SGHVS, FQNEAQ. There are 11 residues in the CDR3. V dropped 5 bases and J dropped 12 bases, with 13 bases sitting between them. CDR3 sequence reads: CASSTGLGNTF. DNA of the CDR3: TGTGCCAGCAGCACAGGCCTTGGAAACACCTTC.